This T cell receptor (beta chain) was obtained from a study of post-analysis software for immune sequencing data. As for the study in general: The patients showed relapsing-remitting, secondary progressive and progressive-relapsing multiple sclerosis courses. Study outcomes and limitations: Significantly lower normalized Chao1 diversity was found in patients with multiple sclerosis relative to controls. Roughly five TRBV segments appeared more often in patients than in controls, and TRBV5-6, TRBV5-1 and TRBV20-1 were among these.

This clonotype has only a few counts. Its antigen is unknown. The authors incorporated unique molecular identifiers into the TCR beta cDNA libraries. The T cell input of roughly 0.85 to 11 million gave roughly 0.5 million cDNA molecules. TCRdb reprocessed the PCR reads with MiXCR, giving one entry per CDR3 protein. The table has hundreds of thousands of distinct CDR3 sequences, roughly 30% seen once. Trimming took off 2 bases at V and 8 bases at J, with 9 bases between the two ends. The CDR3 runs to 12 residues. CDR1 is LGHDT, CDR2 YNNKEL, per germline (reference sequence). Specimen: blood. The chain combines TRBV3-1 with TRBJ1-2; perhaps TRBD1 as D (6 bases). The clonotype comes from a girl aged 10 to 17 with multiple sclerosis. CDR3 DNA sequence: TGTGCCAGCAGCCAAATACAGGGAGGCTACACCTTC. Translated, it gives CASSQIQGGYTF.